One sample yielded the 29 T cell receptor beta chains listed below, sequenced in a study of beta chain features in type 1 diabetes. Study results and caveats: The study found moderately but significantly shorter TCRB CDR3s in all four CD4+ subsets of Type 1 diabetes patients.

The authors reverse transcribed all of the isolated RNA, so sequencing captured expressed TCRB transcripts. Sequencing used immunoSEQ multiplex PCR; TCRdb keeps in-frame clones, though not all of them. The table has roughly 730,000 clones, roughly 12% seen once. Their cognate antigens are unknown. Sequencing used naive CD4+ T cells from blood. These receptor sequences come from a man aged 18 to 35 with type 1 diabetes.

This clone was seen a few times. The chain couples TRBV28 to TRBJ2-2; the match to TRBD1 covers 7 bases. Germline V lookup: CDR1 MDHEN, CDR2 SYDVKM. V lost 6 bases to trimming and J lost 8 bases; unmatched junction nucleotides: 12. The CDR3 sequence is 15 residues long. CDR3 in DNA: TGTGCCAGCAGCCCTTTACAGGGGTCCATGGGGGAGCTGTTTTTT. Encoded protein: CASSPLQGSMGELFF.

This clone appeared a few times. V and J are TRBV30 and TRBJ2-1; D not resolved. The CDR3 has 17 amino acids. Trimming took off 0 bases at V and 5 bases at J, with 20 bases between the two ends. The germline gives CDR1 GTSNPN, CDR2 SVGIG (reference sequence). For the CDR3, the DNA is TGTGCCTGGAGTGTCCCTCTCACATCGAGTTCGGACAATGAGCAGTTCTTC. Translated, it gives CAWSVPLTSSSDNEQFF.

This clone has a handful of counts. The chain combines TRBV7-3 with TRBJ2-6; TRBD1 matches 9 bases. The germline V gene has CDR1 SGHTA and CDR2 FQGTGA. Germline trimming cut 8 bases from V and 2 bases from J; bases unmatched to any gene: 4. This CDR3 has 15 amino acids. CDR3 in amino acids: CASGTGTAGANVLTF. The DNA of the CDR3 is TGTGCCAGCGGGACAGGGACCGCTGGGGCCAACGTCCTGACTTTC.

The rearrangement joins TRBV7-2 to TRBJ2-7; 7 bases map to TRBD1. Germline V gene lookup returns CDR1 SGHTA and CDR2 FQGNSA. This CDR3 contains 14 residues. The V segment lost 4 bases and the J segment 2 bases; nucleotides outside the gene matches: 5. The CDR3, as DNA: TGTGCCAGCAGCTCCTACAGGGGCGCCTACGAGCAGTACTTC. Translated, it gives CASSSYRGAYEQYF.

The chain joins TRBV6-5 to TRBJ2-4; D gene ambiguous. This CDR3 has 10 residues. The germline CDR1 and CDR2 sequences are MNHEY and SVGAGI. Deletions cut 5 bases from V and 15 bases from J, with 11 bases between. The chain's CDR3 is CASSEIRPYF. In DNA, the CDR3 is TGTGCCAGCAGTGAAATACGCCCGTACTTC.

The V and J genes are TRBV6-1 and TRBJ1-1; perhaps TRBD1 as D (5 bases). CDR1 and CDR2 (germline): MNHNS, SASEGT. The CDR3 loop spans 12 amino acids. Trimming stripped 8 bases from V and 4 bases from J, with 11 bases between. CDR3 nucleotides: TGTGCCAGCGTCCTTGGGGGCACTGAAGCTTTCTTT. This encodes CASVLGGTEAFF.

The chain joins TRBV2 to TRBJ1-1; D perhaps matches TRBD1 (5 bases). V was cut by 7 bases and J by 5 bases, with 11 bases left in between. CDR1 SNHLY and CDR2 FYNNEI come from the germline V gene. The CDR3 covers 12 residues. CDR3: CASKPKGTEAFF. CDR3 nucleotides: TGTGCCAGCAAACCAAAGGGGACTGAAGCTTTCTTT.

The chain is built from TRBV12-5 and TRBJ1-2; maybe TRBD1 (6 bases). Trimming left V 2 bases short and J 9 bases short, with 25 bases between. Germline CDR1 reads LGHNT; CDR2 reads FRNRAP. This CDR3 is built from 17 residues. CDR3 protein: CASGLWFLTGKVGSYTF. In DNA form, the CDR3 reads TGTGCTAGTGGTTTGTGGTTCCTTACAGGGAAGGTTGGGAGCTACACCTTC.

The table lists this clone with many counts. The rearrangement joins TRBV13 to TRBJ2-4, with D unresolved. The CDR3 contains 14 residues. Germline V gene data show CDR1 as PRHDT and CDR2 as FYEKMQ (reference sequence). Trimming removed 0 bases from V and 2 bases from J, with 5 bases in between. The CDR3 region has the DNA TGTGCCAGCAGCTTAGGGGCTCCCAAAAACATTCAGTACTTC. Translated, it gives CASSLGAPKNIQYF.

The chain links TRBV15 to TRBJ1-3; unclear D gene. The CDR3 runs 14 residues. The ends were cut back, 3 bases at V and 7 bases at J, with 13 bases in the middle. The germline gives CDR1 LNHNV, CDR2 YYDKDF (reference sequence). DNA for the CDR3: TGTGCCACCAGCAGGGGTCGAGGAGACAACACCATATATTTT. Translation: CATSRGRGDNTIYF.

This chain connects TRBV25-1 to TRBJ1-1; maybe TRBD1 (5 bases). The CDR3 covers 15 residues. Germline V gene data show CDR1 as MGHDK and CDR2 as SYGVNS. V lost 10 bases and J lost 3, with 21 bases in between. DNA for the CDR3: TGTGCCACCAGAGCATTAGGGGTGTTGGACACTGAAGCTTTCTTT. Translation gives CATRALGVLDTEAFF.

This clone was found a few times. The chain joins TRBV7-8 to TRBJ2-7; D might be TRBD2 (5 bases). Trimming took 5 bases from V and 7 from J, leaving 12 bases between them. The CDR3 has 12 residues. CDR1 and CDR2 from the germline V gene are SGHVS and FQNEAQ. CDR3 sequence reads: CASSHSSGEQYF. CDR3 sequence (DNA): TGTGCCAGCAGCCACAGTTCGGGGGAGCAGTACTTC.

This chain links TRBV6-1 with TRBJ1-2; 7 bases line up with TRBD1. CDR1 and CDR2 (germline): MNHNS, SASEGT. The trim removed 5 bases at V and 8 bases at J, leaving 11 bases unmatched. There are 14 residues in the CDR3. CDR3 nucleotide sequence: TGTGCCAGCAGTTCGGCAGACAGGGCACGAGGCTACACCTTC. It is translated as CASSSADRARGYTF.

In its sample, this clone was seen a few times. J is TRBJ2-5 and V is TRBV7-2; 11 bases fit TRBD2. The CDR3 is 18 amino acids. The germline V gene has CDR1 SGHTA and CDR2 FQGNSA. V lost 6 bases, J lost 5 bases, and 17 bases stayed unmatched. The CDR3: CASSAVLASGGTGETQYF. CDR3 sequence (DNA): TGTGCCAGCAGTGCAGTATTGGCTAGCGGGGGGACTGGGGAGACCCAGTACTTC.

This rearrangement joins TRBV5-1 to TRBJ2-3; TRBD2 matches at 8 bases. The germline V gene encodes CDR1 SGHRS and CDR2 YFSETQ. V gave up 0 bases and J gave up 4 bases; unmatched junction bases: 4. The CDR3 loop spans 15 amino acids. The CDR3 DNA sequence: TGCGCCAGCAGCTTGGGCGGGGGGCCACCAGATACGCAGTATTTT. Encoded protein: CASSLGGGPPDTQYF.

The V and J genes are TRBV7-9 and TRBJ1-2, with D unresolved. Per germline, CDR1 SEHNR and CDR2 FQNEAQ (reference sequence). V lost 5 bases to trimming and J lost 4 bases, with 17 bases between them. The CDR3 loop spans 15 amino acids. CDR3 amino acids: CASSRNSAAGYGYTF. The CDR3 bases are TGTGCCAGCAGCCGGAATTCAGCGGCAGGCTATGGCTACACCTTC.

CDR3 in amino acids: CAWGSGPGNTIYF. The CDR3 nucleotides are TGTGCCTGGGGGTCCGGCCCAGGAAACACCATATATTTT. This chain connects TRBV30 to TRBJ1-3, with unresolved D. CDR3 length: 13 amino acids. The V end was cut by 5 bases, the J end by 4 bases, with 12 bases between. Germline V gives CDR1 GTSNPN, CDR2 SVGIG (reference sequence).

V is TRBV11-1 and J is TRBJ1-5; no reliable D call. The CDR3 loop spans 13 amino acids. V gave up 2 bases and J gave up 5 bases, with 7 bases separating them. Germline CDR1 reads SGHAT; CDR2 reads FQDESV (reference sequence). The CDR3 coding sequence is TGTGCCAGCAGCTTACAGAGCGATCAGCCCCAGCATTTT. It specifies CASSLQSDQPQHF.

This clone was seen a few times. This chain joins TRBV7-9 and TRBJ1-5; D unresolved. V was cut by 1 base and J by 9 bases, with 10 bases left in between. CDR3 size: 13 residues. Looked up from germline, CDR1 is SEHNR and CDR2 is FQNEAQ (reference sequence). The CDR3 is CASSLGSRAPQHF. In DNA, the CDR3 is TGTGCCAGCAGCTTAGGGAGTAGGGCGCCCCAGCATTTT.

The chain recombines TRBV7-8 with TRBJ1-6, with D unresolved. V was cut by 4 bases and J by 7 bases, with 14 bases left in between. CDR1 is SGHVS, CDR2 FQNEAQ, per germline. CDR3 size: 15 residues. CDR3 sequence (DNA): TGTGCCAGCAGCTCACTGACGTGGGCAAATTCACCCCTCCACTTT. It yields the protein CASSSLTWANSPLHF.

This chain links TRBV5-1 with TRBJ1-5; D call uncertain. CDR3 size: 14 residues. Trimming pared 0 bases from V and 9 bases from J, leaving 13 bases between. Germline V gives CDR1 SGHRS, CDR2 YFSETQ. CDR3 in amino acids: CASSLDPSSGPQHF. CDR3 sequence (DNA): TGCGCCAGCAGCTTGGATCCGTCCTCCGGGCCCCAGCATTTT. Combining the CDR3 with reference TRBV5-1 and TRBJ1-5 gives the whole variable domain KAGVTQTPRYLIKTRGQQVTLSCSPISGHRSVSWYQQTPGQGLQFLFEYFSETQRNKGNFPGRFSGRQFSNSRSEMNVSTLELGDSALYLCASSLDPSSGPQHFGDGTRLSIL.

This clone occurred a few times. CDR3 loop: CASSRLAGDSYEQYF. The CDR3 DNA sequence: TGTGCCAGCAGCAGACTGGCAGGCGACTCCTACGAGCAGTACTTC. The chain joins TRBV4-2 to TRBJ2-7; no reliable D call. Germline CDR1 reads LGHNA; CDR2 reads YNFKEQ. The CDR3 is 15 residues long. The V and J ends lost 5 bases and 0 bases respectively, with 14 bases between them.

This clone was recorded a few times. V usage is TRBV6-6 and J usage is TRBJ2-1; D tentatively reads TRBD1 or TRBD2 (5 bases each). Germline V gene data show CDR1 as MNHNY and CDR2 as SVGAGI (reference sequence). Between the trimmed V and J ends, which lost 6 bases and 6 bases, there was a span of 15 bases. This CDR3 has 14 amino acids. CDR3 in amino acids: CASRVLTGGNEQFF. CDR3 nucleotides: TGTGCCAGCAGAGTACTAACAGGAGGCAATGAGCAGTTCTTC.

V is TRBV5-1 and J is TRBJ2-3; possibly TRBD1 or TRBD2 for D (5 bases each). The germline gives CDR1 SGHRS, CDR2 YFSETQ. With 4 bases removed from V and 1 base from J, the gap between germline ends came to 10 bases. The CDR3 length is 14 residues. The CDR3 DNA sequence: TGCGCCAGCAGCCCCCTGGGGGGCACAGATACGCAGTATTTT. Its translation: CASSPLGGTDTQYF.

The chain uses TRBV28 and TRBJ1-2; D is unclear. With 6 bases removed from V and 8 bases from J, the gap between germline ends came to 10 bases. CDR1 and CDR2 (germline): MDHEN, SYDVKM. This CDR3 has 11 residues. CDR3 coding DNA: TGTGCCAGCAGGGTGAATTTCGGCTACACCTTC. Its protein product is CASRVNFGYTF.

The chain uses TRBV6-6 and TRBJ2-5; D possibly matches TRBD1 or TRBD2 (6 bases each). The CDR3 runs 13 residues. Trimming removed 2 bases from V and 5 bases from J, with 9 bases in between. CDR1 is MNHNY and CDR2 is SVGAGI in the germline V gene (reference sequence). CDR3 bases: TGTGCCAGCAGTTACGGGGGGCAGGAGACCCAGTACTTC. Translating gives CASSYGGQETQYF.

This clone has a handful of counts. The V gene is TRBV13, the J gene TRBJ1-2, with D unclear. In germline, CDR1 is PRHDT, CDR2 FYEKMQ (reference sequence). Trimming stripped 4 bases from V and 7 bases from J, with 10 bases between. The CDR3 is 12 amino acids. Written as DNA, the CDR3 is TGTGCCAGCAGCTGGGGTTCGGTTGGCTACACCTTC. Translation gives CASSWGSVGYTF. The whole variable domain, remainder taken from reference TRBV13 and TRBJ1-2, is AAGVIQSPRHLIKEKRETATLKCYPIPRHDTVYWYQQGPGQDPQFLISFYEKMQSDKGSIPDRFSAQQFSDYHSELNMSSLELGDSALYFCASSWGSVGYTFGSGTRLTVV.

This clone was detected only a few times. The CDR3 sequence is CASSLDRVPGEQFF. CDR3 nucleotides: TGTGCCAGCAGCCTCGACAGGGTTCCGGGAGAGCAGTTCTTC. V is TRBV11-3 and J is TRBJ2-1, with TRBD1 identical over 7 bases. The CDR3 spans 14 residues. Unmatched junction bases numbered 11, after V lost 5 bases and J lost 10 bases. Germline-derived CDR1 and CDR2 are SGHNT and YENEEA.

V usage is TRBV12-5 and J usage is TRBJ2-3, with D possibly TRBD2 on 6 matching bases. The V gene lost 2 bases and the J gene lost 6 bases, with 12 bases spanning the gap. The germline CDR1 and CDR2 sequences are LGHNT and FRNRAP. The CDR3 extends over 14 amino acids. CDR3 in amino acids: CASGLTGTLDTQYF. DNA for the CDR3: TGTGCTAGTGGTTTGACTGGGACTTTGGATACGCAGTATTTT.